Shown below are 16 T cell receptor beta chains from a single sample sequenced in a study of response to subunit inactivated influenza vaccine. Via MiXCR, TCRdb re-called the RT-PCR reads, giving one row per CDR3 protein. The sample records some 600,000 distinct CDR3 sequences, about 15% being singletons. The sequencing used PBMCs from blood, collected approximately 15 days before vaccination. The source of these receptors is a man between 50 and 59 years old who received an inactivated influenza vaccine.

This clonotype showed up just a few times. This rearrangement joins TRBV10-3 to TRBJ2-2; 7 bases map to TRBD2. From germline, CDR1 is ENHRY and CDR2 SYGVKD. The length of the CDR3 is 18 residues. The J segment lost 4 bases and the V segment lost 0 bases, leaving 11 bases of the junction unmatched. CDR3 DNA sequence: TGTGCCATCAGTGAGTCGTTTGGCGGGAGAGATCGCACCGGGGAGCTGTTTTTT. Translated: CAISESFGGRDRTGELFF.

The chain recombines TRBV10-3 with TRBJ2-7; 7 bases agree with TRBD2. Per the germline V gene, CDR1 is ENHRY and CDR2 is SYGVKD. CDR3 length equals 17 residues. Trimming at V came to 0 bases and at J to 6 bases, leaving 14 bases not matched to a gene. The CDR3 sequence: CAISESRGSLGTPEQYF. CDR3 in DNA: TGTGCCATCAGTGAGTCGCGCGGGAGCCTGGGTACTCCCGAGCAGTACTTC.

Only a few counts were recorded for this clonotype. CDR3 region: CASSLAGSGGEQYF. The CDR3 DNA is TGTGCCAGCAGCTTAGCGGGTAGCGGGGGGGAGCAGTACTTC. The chain links TRBV7-6 to TRBJ2-7; 10 bases match TRBD2. This CDR3 has 14 residues. J lost 7 bases, V lost 0 bases, and 3 bases had no gene match. CDR1 and CDR2 from the germline V gene are SGHVS and FNYEAQ.

This chain joins TRBV7-3 and TRBJ1-1, with D unresolved. The CDR3 loop spans 14 amino acids. Germline loops: CDR1 SGHTA, CDR2 FQGTGA. V lost 5 bases and J lost 4, with 14 bases in between. The CDR3: CASSHGPGSTEAFF. CDR3 in DNA: TGTGCCAGCAGCCACGGGCCCGGGAGCACTGAAGCTTTCTTT.

The chain couples TRBV11-3 to TRBJ2-1; D possibly corresponds to TRBD1 (6 bases). The CDR3 consists of 16 residues. The V end lost 4 bases, the J end lost 4 bases, and 17 bases lay between the germline ends. Germline V gene lookup returns CDR1 SGHNT and CDR2 YENEEA. In nucleotides, the CDR3 is TGTGCCAGCAGCTCTAAAACCGGGACAACATACAATGAGCAGTTCTTC. Its protein is CASSSKTGTTYNEQFF.

The chain is built from TRBV6-1 and TRBJ2-2; 10 bases line up with TRBD2. J lost 4 bases, V lost 4 bases, and 6 bases had no gene match. CDR3 length: 16 amino acids. The germline V gene has CDR1 MNHNS and CDR2 SASEGT. Written as DNA, the CDR3 is TGTGCCAGCAGTGCATTAGCGGGAGGAGGCACCGGGGAGCTGTTTTTT. Translated, it gives CASSALAGGGTGELFF.

In this sample, this clonotype turned up a few times. The rearrangement joins TRBV20-1 to TRBJ1-2; a possible D gene is TRBD1 (5 bases). The V gene lost 6 bases and the J gene lost 2 bases, with 13 bases spanning the gap. CDR1 and CDR2 from the germline V gene are DFQATT and SNEGSKA (reference sequence). This CDR3 contains 13 residues. CDR3 bases: TGCAGTGCCCCCTCAGGGAGCAACTATGGCTACACCTTC. It translates to CSAPSGSNYGYTF.

This clonotype has just a few counts. The J gene is TRBJ1-4, the V gene TRBV4-1, with 9 bases lining up with TRBD1. V shed 4 bases and J 8 bases; nucleotides not matched to a gene: 11. The CDR3 consists of 16 residues. Germline values: CDR1 MGHRA, CDR2 YSYEKL. CDR3 region: CASSRDPGTGYEKLFF. The CDR3 DNA is TGCGCCAGCAGCCGAGATCCCGGGACAGGGTACGAAAAACTGTTTTTT.

This clonotype has more than one count but fewer than ten. The gene calls are TRBV4-2 and TRBJ2-2, with TRBD2 identical over 7 bases. The CDR3 is 18 residues long. The germline V gene has CDR1 LGHNA and CDR2 YNFKEQ. V lost 4 bases to trimming and J lost 2 bases; unmatched junction nucleotides: 13. CDR3 nucleotide sequence: TGTGCCAGCAGCCGTAATTCGGGGGAGGGATATAACACCGGGGAGCTGTTTTTT. Protein product: CASSRNSGEGYNTGELFF.

This clonotype was observed a few times. With a much larger clone just one base away, this may be a read error. The chain carries TRBV20-1 and TRBJ1-5, with D unclear. With 3 bases removed from V and 2 bases from J, the gap between germline ends came to 5 bases. The CDR3 length is 12 residues. The germline CDR1 and CDR2 sequences are DFQATT and SNEGSKA (reference sequence). CDR3 nucleotides: TGCAGTGCTAGTAGGCGCAATCAGCCCCAGCATTTT. This codes for CSASRRNQPQHF.

This clonotype has ten or more counts. CDR3 amino acids: CASSLISGGTDTQYF. CDR3 DNA sequence: TGTGCCAGCAGCTTGATTAGCGGGGGCACAGATACGCAGTATTTT. The gene calls are TRBV7-2 and TRBJ2-3, with TRBD2 matching 8 bases. This CDR3 is 15 amino acids long. Germline V gene sequence: CDR1 SGHTA, CDR2 FQGNSA. V was clipped by 3 bases and J by 1 base; unmatched bases: 3.

V and J are TRBV28 and TRBJ2-1, with D unclear. Trimming removed 2 bases from V and 6 bases from J, with 8 bases in between. CDR1 is MDHEN, CDR2 SYDVKM, per germline. CDR3 length equals 13 residues. This CDR3 is CASSLVVSNEQFF. The CDR3 bases are TGTGCCAGCAGTTTAGTGGTTAGCAATGAGCAGTTCTTC.

The gene calls are TRBV30 and TRBJ2-7; D gene uncertain. Germline CDR1 reads GTSNPN; CDR2 reads SVGIG (reference sequence). V lost 0 bases to trimming and J lost 3 bases, with 6 bases between them. CDR3 length equals 12 residues. The CDR3 here is CAWSVYGYEQYF. The DNA of the CDR3 is TGTGCCTGGAGTGTATATGGCTACGAGCAGTACTTC.

On this clonotype itself: A read error may produce the germline difference seen at one junction end. The chain carries TRBV7-2 and TRBJ2-7, with 7 bases aligning to TRBD2. CDR3 size: 15 residues. Germline lookup yields CDR1 SGHTA and CDR2 FQGNSA. CDR3: CASSSRVAGSHEQYF. The CDR3 DNA follows: TGTGCCAGCAGCTCCCGAGTAGCGGGCTCCCACGAGCAGTACTTC.

This clonotype was detected a few times. The chain combines TRBV12-3 or TRBV12-4 with TRBJ2-5; D remains unclear. The CDR3 is 14 amino acids. The ends were cut back, 5 bases at V and 2 bases at J, with 12 bases in the middle. CDR3 amino acids: CASSPSVGQETQYF. CDR3 nucleotide sequence: TGTGCCAGCAGTCCCTCGGTGGGGCAAGAGACCCAGTACTTC.

This clonotype has more than one count but fewer than ten. The chain couples TRBV15 to TRBJ1-5; a weak D match, TRBD1 (5 bases). Per germline, CDR1 LNHNV and CDR2 YYDKDF (reference sequence). This CDR3 is 15 amino acids long. V gave up 0 bases and J gave up 3 bases, with 9 bases separating them. This CDR3 reads CATSRDLGANQPQHF. CDR3 nucleotide sequence: TGTGCCACCAGCAGAGATTTAGGGGCCAATCAGCCCCAGCATTTT.